The clone carrying this T cell receptor (beta chain) was seen at least ten times. The CDR3 contains 15 residues. Trimming took off 4 bases at V and 0 bases at J, with 10 bases between the two ends. Germline CDR1 PRHDT, CDR2 FYEKMQ (reference sequence). The entry originates in a study of Graves' ophthalmopathy and Graves' hyperthyroidism. About the research overall: Peripheral blood was collected at initial diagnosis, before any treatment.

RNA transcripts served as template for amplifying TCR beta CDR3 sequences. The library came from an HTBI-primed first-round RT-PCR and a second-round multiplex PCR. From the multiplex PCR reads, TCRdb called clonotypes with MiXCR, one entry per CDR3 protein. The sample yields about 370,000 distinct CDR3 sequences, around 18% seen once. With a duration under 3 months, ophthalmopathy in the donors showed moderate-to-severe activity, CAS ≥3 and NOSPECS ≥4. This sequence was found in a woman between 18 and 29 years old with Graves' ophthalmopathy. The chain has TRBV13 and TRBJ1-3, with TRBD1 as a possible D gene (6 bases). The sample consisted of peripheral blood. CDR3 in DNA: TGTGCCAGCAGCTCTTGGGACATCTCTGGAAACACCATATATTTT. Protein product: CASSSWDISGNTIYF.